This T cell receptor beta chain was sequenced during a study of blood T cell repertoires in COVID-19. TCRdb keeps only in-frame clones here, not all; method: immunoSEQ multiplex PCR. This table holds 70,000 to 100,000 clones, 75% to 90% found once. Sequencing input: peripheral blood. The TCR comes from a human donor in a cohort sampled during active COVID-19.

The DNA for the CDR3 is TGTGCCAGCAGTCCCGGGTTGTCCACAGATACGCAGTATTTT. Its protein is CASSPGLSTDTQYF. The V and J genes are TRBV28 and TRBJ2-3; D not certain. V dropped 5 bases and J dropped 2 bases, with 11 bases sitting between them. Germline-derived CDR1 and CDR2 are MDHEN and SYDVKM. This CDR3 region has 14 residues.